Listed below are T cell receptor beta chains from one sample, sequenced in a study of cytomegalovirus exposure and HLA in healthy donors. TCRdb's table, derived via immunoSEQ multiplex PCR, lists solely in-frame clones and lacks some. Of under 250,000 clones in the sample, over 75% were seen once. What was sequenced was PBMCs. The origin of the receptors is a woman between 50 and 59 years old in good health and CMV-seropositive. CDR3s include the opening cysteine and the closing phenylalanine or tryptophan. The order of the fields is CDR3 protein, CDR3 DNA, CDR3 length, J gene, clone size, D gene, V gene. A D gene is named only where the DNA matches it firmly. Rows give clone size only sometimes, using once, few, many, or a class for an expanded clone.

cdr3_aa: CRTDRATF; cdr3_nt: TGCAGGACCGACAGGGCTACCTTC; cdr3_length: 8; j_call: TRBJ1-2; clone_size: .; d_call: TRBD1; v_call: TRBV20-1
cdr3_aa: CASSHGTGNSGNTIYF; cdr3_nt: TGTGCCAGCAGCCATGGGACAGGGAACTCTGGAAACACCATATATTTT; cdr3_length: 16; j_call: TRBJ1-3; clone_size: .; d_call: TRBD1; v_call: TRBV11-2
cdr3_aa: CASSSGAINTEAFF; cdr3_nt: TGTGCCAGCAGCTCTGGGGCTATTAACACTGAAGCTTTCTTT; cdr3_length: 14; j_call: TRBJ1-1; clone_size: .; d_call: .; v_call: TRBV2
cdr3_aa: CASSGAGGSSPLHF; cdr3_nt: TGTGCCAGCTCCGGGGCAGGGGGCTCATCACCCCTCCACTTT; cdr3_length: 14; j_call: TRBJ1-6; clone_size: .; d_call: TRBD1; v_call: TRBV18
cdr3_aa: CASSETFGDYGYTF; cdr3_nt: TGTGCCAGCAGTGAAACTTTCGGGGACTATGGCTACACCTTC; cdr3_length: 14; j_call: TRBJ1-2; clone_size: .; d_call: .; v_call: TRBV25-1
cdr3_aa: CATSRGGSNYGYTF; cdr3_nt: TGTGCCACCAGCAGAGGAGGGTCTAACTATGGCTACACCTTC; cdr3_length: 14; j_call: TRBJ1-2; clone_size: once; d_call: .; v_call: TRBV15
cdr3_aa: CASSSRGGGNTEAFF; cdr3_nt: TGCGCCAGCAGCTCCCGTGGGGGCGGGAACACTGAAGCTTTCTTT; cdr3_length: 15; j_call: TRBJ1-1; clone_size: few; d_call: .; v_call: TRBV5-1
cdr3_aa: CASSYSLRDSPLHF; cdr3_nt: TGTGCCAGCAGTTACTCCCTCAGGGATTCACCCCTCCACTTT; cdr3_length: 14; j_call: TRBJ1-6; clone_size: .; d_call: .; v_call: TRBV6-5
cdr3_aa: CASSHSLSGANVLTF; cdr3_nt: TGTGCCAGCAGCCACAGCCTCTCTGGGGCCAACGTCCTGACTTTC; cdr3_length: 15; j_call: TRBJ2-6; clone_size: few; d_call: .; v_call: TRBV28
cdr3_aa: CASSYSQGSTEAFF; cdr3_nt: TGTGCCAGCAGTTATTCACAGGGTAGCACTGAAGCTTTCTTT; cdr3_length: 14; j_call: TRBJ1-1; clone_size: few; d_call: .; v_call: TRBV6-5
cdr3_aa: CASSLVYPPNLYF; cdr3_nt: TGTGCCAGCAGCTTGGTCTACCCACCCAATTTGTATTTT; cdr3_length: 13; j_call: TRBJ2-3; clone_size: .; d_call: .; v_call: TRBV5-8
cdr3_aa: CASSEGAGAPTTFF; cdr3_nt: TGTGCCAGCAGTGAGGGTGCAGGGGCGCCTACCACTTTCTTT; cdr3_length: 14; j_call: TRBJ1-1; clone_size: .; d_call: .; v_call: TRBV6-4
cdr3_aa: CASSIDRRFEAFF; cdr3_nt: TGTGCCAGTAGTATAGATCGCAGGTTCGAAGCTTTCTTT; cdr3_length: 13; j_call: TRBJ1-1; clone_size: .; d_call: .; v_call: TRBV19
cdr3_aa: CASKVLGELFF; cdr3_nt: TGTGCTTCAAAAGTACTCGGGGAGCTGTTTTTT; cdr3_length: 11; j_call: TRBJ2-2; clone_size: .; d_call: .; v_call: TRBV28
cdr3_aa: CASRNGQGIGGELFF; cdr3_nt: TGTGCCAGCAGAAACGGACAGGGAATTGGCGGGGAGCTGTTTTTT; cdr3_length: 15; j_call: TRBJ2-2; clone_size: .; d_call: TRBD1; v_call: TRBV11-2
cdr3_aa: CAISGGQNNEQFF; cdr3_nt: TGTGCCATCAGTGGAGGGCAAAACAATGAGCAGTTCTTC; cdr3_length: 13; j_call: TRBJ2-1; clone_size: .; d_call: .; v_call: TRBV10-3
cdr3_aa: CASSLDRVGDTQYF; cdr3_nt: TGTGCCAGCAGTCTAGACAGGGTAGGAGATACGCAGTATTTT; cdr3_length: 14; j_call: TRBJ2-3; clone_size: .; d_call: TRBD1; v_call: TRBV6-5
cdr3_aa: CASSPSPGLRNGYTF; cdr3_nt: TGTGCCAGCAGTCCCTCCCCCGGACTGCGAAATGGCTACACCTTC; cdr3_length: 15; j_call: TRBJ1-2; clone_size: .; d_call: .; v_call: TRBV6-5
cdr3_aa: CASTRRGTEAFF; cdr3_nt: TGTGCCAGCACTCGAAGGGGCACTGAAGCTTTCTTT; cdr3_length: 12; j_call: TRBJ1-1; clone_size: .; d_call: .; v_call: TRBV2
cdr3_aa: CASSETGQETQYF; cdr3_nt: TGTGCCAGCAGTGAGACGGGGCAAGAGACCCAGTACTTC; cdr3_length: 13; j_call: TRBJ2-5; clone_size: .; d_call: .; v_call: TRBV2
cdr3_aa: CASSDPSGWIGEKLFF; cdr3_nt: TGTGCCAGCAGTGATCCCTCAGGGTGGATCGGTGAAAAACTGTTTTTT; cdr3_length: 16; j_call: TRBJ1-4; clone_size: .; d_call: .; v_call: TRBV6-1
cdr3_aa: CASSLSGGAPDTQYF; cdr3_nt: TGTGCCAGCAGCCTTAGCGGGGGGGCACCGGATACGCAGTATTTT; cdr3_length: 15; j_call: TRBJ2-3; clone_size: .; d_call: TRBD2; v_call: TRBV7-3
cdr3_aa: CASRAVSDTQYF; cdr3_nt: TGTGCCAGCAGGGCGGTGTCAGATACGCAGTATTTT; cdr3_length: 12; j_call: TRBJ2-3; clone_size: .; d_call: .; v_call: TRBV6-6
cdr3_aa: CASSSRVNEQFF; cdr3_nt: TGTGCCAGCAGCTCCAGGGTTAATGAGCAGTTCTTC; cdr3_length: 12; j_call: TRBJ2-1; clone_size: .; d_call: .; v_call: TRBV7-9
cdr3_aa: CASSPDRGGNTIYF; cdr3_nt: TGTGCCAGCTCACCCGACAGGGGTGGAAACACCATATATTTT; cdr3_length: 14; j_call: TRBJ1-3; clone_size: .; d_call: TRBD1; v_call: TRBV18
cdr3_aa: CASSSTSGGYTDTQYF; cdr3_nt: TGTGCCAGCAGTTCCACTAGCGGGGGGTACACAGATACGCAGTATTTT; cdr3_length: 16; j_call: TRBJ2-3; clone_size: .; d_call: TRBD2; v_call: TRBV6-5
cdr3_aa: CASSYSPAGGHNEQFF; cdr3_nt: TGTGCCAGCAGTTACTCGCCAGCGGGGGGCCACAATGAGCAGTTCTTC; cdr3_length: 16; j_call: TRBJ2-1; clone_size: .; d_call: TRBD2; v_call: TRBV6-5
cdr3_aa: CASRPDRGEKLFF; cdr3_nt: TGTGCCAGTAGGCCGGACAGGGGGGAAAAACTGTTTTTT; cdr3_length: 13; j_call: TRBJ1-4; clone_size: .; d_call: TRBD1; v_call: TRBV19
cdr3_aa: CAITGGTPSYEQYF; cdr3_nt: TGTGCCATCACGGGGGGGACACCCTCCTACGAGCAGTACTTC; cdr3_length: 14; j_call: TRBJ2-7; clone_size: once; d_call: TRBD2; v_call: TRBV28
cdr3_aa: CAISKAGQGNEKLFF; cdr3_nt: TGTGCCATCAGTAAAGCGGGACAGGGAAATGAAAAACTGTTTTTT; cdr3_length: 15; j_call: TRBJ1-4; clone_size: .; d_call: TRBD1; v_call: TRBV10-3
cdr3_aa: CASSWGGTLNTEAFF; cdr3_nt: TGCGCCAGCAGCTGGGGTGGGACACTAAACACTGAAGCTTTCTTT; cdr3_length: 15; j_call: TRBJ1-1; clone_size: .; d_call: .; v_call: TRBV5-1
cdr3_aa: CASSRQGLDNSPLHF; cdr3_nt: TGTGCCAGTAGTAGACAGGGGCTGGATAATTCACCCCTCCACTTT; cdr3_length: 15; j_call: TRBJ1-6; clone_size: .; d_call: TRBD1; v_call: TRBV19
cdr3_aa: CASSSGLVEAFF; cdr3_nt: TGTGCCAGCAGCTCAGGGCTCGTTGAAGCTTTCTTT; cdr3_length: 12; j_call: TRBJ1-1; clone_size: once; d_call: .; v_call: TRBV7-2
cdr3_aa: CASSQGPTTSGELFF; cdr3_nt: TGCGCCAGCAGCCAAGGGCCGACTACCTCGGGGGAGCTGTTTTTT; cdr3_length: 15; j_call: TRBJ2-2; clone_size: .; d_call: .; v_call: TRBV4-3
cdr3_aa: CASSLAFGTGSNSPLHF; cdr3_nt: TGTGCCAGCAGCTTGGCGTTTGGGACAGGTTCTAATTCACCCCTCCACTTT; cdr3_length: 17; j_call: TRBJ1-6; clone_size: .; d_call: TRBD1; v_call: TRBV5-4